This is a list of T cell receptor beta chains from one sample in a study of shared clonotypes between healthy human individuals. The data were produced by immunoSEQ multiplex PCR, yet TCRdb's version contains in-frame clones alone and is incomplete. The table records over a million clones, roughly 96% of them present only once. Sequences were obtained from naive CD4+ T cells sorted from blood. Receptors were obtained from a man younger than 40 in good health. CDR3s include the opening cysteine and the closing phenylalanine or tryptophan. A D gene is named only where the DNA matches it firmly. Size tells how often a clone was seen (once, few, many) or the class of an expanded clone, and some rows leave it out.

TRBD1 | 15 | TRBJ2-1 | . | TRBV5-4 | CASSTGTGSYNEQFF
. | 14 | TRBJ2-3 | . | TRBV5-4 | CASSPDSSTDTQYF
. | 17 | TRBJ2-5 | . | TRBV4-3 | CASSRDTPGALQETQYF
. | 12 | TRBJ2-1 | . | TRBV28 | CASSSGLVGEFF
. | 16 | TRBJ2-2 | . | TRBV6-5 | CASSYFKFGATGELFF
TRBD1 | 14 | TRBJ2-5 | . | TRBV5-4 | CASSLAGGRETQYF
TRBD2 | 17 | TRBJ2-1 | . | TRBV9 | CASSLLPLAGWYNEQFF
. | 13 | TRBJ2-1 | . | TRBV28 | CASSLSRGREQFF
TRBD1 | 14 | TRBJ1-4 | . | TRBV5-1 | CASSPGQVREKLFF
. | 15 | TRBJ2-5 | . | TRBV18 | CASSPGTGFVETQYF
TRBD2 | 17 | TRBJ2-2 | . | TRBV4-1 | CASSQGASGSLTGELFF
. | 14 | TRBJ2-7 | . | TRBV5-1 | CASSPLPGLYEQYF
TRBD1 | 15 | TRBJ1-5 | . | TRBV25-1 | CASSKTGGGNQPQHF
TRBD1 | 13 | TRBJ2-7 | . | TRBV6-1 | CASSVLQGNEQYF
. | 14 | TRBJ2-7 | . | TRBV5-1 | CASSIAGLYYEQYF
. | 15 | TRBJ2-1 | . | TRBV7-9 | CASSLRGATGNEQFF
. | 15 | TRBJ1-2 | . | TRBV7-9 | CASSLGQGEMGGYTF
. | 11 | TRBJ2-3 | . | TRBV20-1 | CSAGAADTQYF
TRBD2 | 15 | TRBJ2-7 | . | TRBV25-1 | CASSPLAGYSYEQYF
TRBD2 | 16 | TRBJ2-2 | . | TRBV14 | CASSQGLAGNTGELFF
TRBD2 | 16 | TRBJ2-1 | . | TRBV7-2 | CASSLVRREGYNEQFF
. | 14 | TRBJ2-7 | . | TRBV27 | CASSLIPPGGEQYF
. | 17 | TRBJ2-4 | . | TRBV11-2 | CASSVPAVQGGLHIQYF
TRBD1 | 13 | TRBJ2-1 | . | TRBV7-2 | CASSSRTGAEQFF
. | 15 | TRBJ2-7 | . | TRBV28 | CASSLGGIFRNEQYF
. | 15 | TRBJ1-3 | . | TRBV6-5 | CASSYSGTSGNTIYF
. | 12 | TRBJ2-5 | . | TRBV11-2 | CASSFPRETQYF
. | 15 | TRBJ2-5 | . | TRBV4-1 | CASSRGADHGETQYF
. | 13 | TRBJ2-7 | . | TRBV4-3 | CASSQREGYEQYF
. | 16 | TRBJ2-1 | once | TRBV11-2 | CASSLDPAIAYGGQFF
. | 15 | TRBJ2-1 | . | TRBV4-3 | CASSPEQALAYEQFF
. | 14 | TRBJ2-1 | . | TRBV6-6 | CASSYSGGRGEQFF
. | 13 | TRBJ2-1 | . | TRBV14 | CASRKLGYNEQFF